This TCR beta chain was retrieved from a study of low-dose radiotherapy and immunotherapy resistance in tumors. Time point reported: before trial treatment. In this sample, this clonotype turned up many times. Alpha and beta chains were covered, as first-strand cDNA relied on TRAV- and TRBV-specific primers. TCR amplification used 20 to 25 PCR cycles, a constant-region primer and a V-primer adapter. From the reads, TCRdb called clonotypes with MiXCR, one entry per CDR3 protein. This table holds over 65,000 distinct CDR3 sequences, about 18% found once. Germline V gene sequence: CDR1 MNHEY, CDR2 SVGAGI. The CDR3 loop spans 12 amino acids. Trimming removed 5 bases from V and 0 bases from J, with 1 base in between.

The genes are TRBV6-5 and TRBJ2-2, with D hard to call. This TCR came from a male donor with prostate cancer. Sequenced material: PBMCs, taken before treatment. CDR3 loop: CASSTNTGELFF. The CDR3 bases are TGTGCCAGCAGTACGAACACCGGGGAGCTGTTTTTT.